Below, one T cell receptor (beta chain) is given with its context. This sample is drawn from a study of T cell changes during pregnancy in multiple sclerosis. TCRdb's copy holds only in-frame clones and misses some; the assay was immunoSEQ multiplex PCR. Of tens of thousands of clones in the sample, 90% to 95% were seen once. V was cut by 3 bases and J by 1 base, with 7 bases left in between. The CDR3 contains 13 residues. Germline-derived CDR1 and CDR2 are MNHEY and SMNVEV (reference sequence). The TCR sequence derives from a female donor with multiple sclerosis, enrolled in a pregnancy study. The sequences come from CD8+ T cells from peripheral blood mononuclear cells, collected before pregnancy. This sequence joins TRBV27 and TRBJ2-7, with D maybe TRBD2 (5 bases). DNA for the CDR3: TGTGCCAGCAGTTTTCGGGGTTCCTACGAGCAGTACTTC. Residues: CASSFRGSYEQYF.